This TCR beta chain was identified in a study of vaccination effects on CD4 cells after COVID-19. In its sample, this clone was seen a few times. Its target is unknown. The trim removed 4 bases at V and 8 bases at J, leaving 5 bases unmatched. The CDR3 is 13 amino acids. Germline V CDR1 and CDR2: MNHEY, SMNVEV (reference sequence). Some clones are missing from TCRdb's copy, which holds only in-frame ones; the method was immunoSEQ multiplex PCR. The sample includes 35,000 to 55,000 clones, approximately 81% of them seen just once. Using viral peptide pools, the ViraFEST assay grew out antigen-specific CD4+ T cells prior to sequencing. The authors isolated CD4+ T cells after nine to eleven days of culture. SARS-CoV-2 infection was confirmed by PCR in the person between March and December 2020.

This sample comprised CD4+ T cells from PBMCs cultured with a peptide pool, obtained before COVID-19 vaccination. The source is a human donor who had a prior SARS-CoV-2 infection. This chain joins TRBV27 and TRBJ1-2; TRBD1 matches 9 bases. The CDR3, as DNA: TGTGCCAGCAGTTCCAACAGGGGGCGCGGCTACACCTTC. Protein sequence: CASSSNRGRGYTF.